This T cell receptor beta chain was sequenced in a study of human T cells and chemical hapten exposure. Stated time point: patch test 2, 6 weeks after DPC sensitization. Regarding treatment: therapeutic diphenylcyclopropenone sensitization with weekly scalp DPC. About this clonotype: As yet, its antigen is unknown.

From germline, CDR1 is SGHVS and CDR2 FNYEAQ. The length of the CDR3 is 13 residues. The V gene lost 5 bases and the J gene lost 2 bases, with 9 bases spanning the gap. Overall study findings and caveats: There was no change with DPC sensitization in TCRs above 1 in 1000 frequency.

TCRdb used MiXCR to reprocess the RACE reads, holding one entry per CDR3 protein. The repertoire includes 84,000 or so distinct CDR3 sequences, roughly 10% of them detected once, and under 2.5% sits in the top ten. The J gene is TRBJ1-1, the V gene TRBV7-6; D is undetermined. This receptor was identified in a woman aged 30 to 39 with alopecia areata. Some clones in this sample may be carry-over from other donors' samples. This specimen consisted of whole blood, obtained in connection with sensitization to the hapten diphenylcyclopropenone (DPC). The CDR3: CASSLTANTEAFF. CDR3 nucleotides: TGTGCCAGCAGCCTTACAGCAAACACTGAAGCTTTCTTT.